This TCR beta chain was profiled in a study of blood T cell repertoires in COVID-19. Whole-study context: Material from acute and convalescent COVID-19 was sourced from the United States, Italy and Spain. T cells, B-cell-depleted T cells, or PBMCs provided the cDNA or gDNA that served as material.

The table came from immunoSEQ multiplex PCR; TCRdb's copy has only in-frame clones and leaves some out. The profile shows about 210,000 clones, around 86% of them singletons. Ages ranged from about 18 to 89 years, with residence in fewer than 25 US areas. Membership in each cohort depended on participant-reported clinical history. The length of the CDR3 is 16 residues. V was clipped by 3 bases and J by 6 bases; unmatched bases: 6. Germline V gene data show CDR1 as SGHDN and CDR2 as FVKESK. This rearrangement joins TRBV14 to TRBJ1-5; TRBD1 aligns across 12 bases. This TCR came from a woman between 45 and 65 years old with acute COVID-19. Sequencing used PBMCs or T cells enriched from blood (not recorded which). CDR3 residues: CASSHRPGQGAQPQHF. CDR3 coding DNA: TGTGCCAGCAGCCACAGACCGGGACAGGGGGCTCAGCCCCAGCATTTT.